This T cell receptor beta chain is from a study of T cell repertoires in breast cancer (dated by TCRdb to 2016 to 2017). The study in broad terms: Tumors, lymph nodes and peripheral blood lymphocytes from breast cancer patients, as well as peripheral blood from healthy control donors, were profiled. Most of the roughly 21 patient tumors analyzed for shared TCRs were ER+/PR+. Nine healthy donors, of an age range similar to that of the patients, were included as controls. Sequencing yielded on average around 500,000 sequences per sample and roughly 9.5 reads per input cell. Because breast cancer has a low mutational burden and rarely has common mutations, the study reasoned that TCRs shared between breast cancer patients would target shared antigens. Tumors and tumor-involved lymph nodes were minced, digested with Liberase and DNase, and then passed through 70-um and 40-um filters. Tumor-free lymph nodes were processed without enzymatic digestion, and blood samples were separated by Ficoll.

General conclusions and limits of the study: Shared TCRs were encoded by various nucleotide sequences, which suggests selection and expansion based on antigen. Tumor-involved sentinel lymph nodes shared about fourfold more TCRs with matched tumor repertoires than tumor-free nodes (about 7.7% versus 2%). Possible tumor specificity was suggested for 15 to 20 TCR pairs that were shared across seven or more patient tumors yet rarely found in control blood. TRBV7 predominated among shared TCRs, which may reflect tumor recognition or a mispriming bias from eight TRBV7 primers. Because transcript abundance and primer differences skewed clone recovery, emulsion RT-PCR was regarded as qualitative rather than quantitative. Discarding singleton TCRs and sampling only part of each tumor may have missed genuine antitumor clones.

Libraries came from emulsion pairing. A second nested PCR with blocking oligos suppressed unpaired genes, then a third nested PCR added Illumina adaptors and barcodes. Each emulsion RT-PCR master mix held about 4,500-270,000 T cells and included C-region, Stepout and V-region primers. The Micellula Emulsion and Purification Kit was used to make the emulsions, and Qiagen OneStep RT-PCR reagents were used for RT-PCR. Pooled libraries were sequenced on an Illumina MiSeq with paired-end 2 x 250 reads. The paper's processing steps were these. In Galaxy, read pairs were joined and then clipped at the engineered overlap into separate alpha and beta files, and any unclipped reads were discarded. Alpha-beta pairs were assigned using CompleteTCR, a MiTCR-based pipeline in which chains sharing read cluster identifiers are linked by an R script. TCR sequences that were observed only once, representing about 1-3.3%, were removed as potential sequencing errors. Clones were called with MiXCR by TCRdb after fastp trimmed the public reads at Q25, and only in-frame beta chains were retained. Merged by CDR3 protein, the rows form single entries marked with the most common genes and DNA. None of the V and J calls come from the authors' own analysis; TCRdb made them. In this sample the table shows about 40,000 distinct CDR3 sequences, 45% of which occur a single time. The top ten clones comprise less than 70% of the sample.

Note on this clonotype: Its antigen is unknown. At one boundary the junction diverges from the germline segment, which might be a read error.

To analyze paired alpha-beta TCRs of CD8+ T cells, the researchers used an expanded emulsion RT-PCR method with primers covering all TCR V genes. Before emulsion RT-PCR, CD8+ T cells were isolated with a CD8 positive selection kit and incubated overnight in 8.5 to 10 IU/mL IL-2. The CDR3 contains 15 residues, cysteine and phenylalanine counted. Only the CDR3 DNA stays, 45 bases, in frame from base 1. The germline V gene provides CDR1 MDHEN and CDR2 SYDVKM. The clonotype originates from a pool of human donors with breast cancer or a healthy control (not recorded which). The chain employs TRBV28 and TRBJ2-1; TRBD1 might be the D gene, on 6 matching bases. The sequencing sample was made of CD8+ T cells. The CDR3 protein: CASSLTRQGHNEQSF. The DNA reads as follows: TGTGCCAGCAGTTTAACCCGGCAGGGACATAATGAGCAGTCCTTC.